The 17 T cell receptor beta chains presented below share a single source sample, sequenced in a study of cytomegalovirus exposure and HLA in healthy donors. Use of 60 Vbeta and 13 Jbeta primers characterized the PCR. Profiling relied on immunoSEQ multiplex PCR, and the TCRdb table lists in-frame clones only, not all of them. The sample yields about 82,000 clones, around 80% seen once. The material sequenced was PBMCs. These receptors all stem from a man between 70 and 80 years old in good health and CMV-seropositive.

This clone was recorded only once. This chain links TRBV7-6 with TRBJ2-3, with D hard to call. The V gene's germline CDR1 is SGHVS and CDR2 FNYEAQ. The CDR3 is 13 amino acids. V lost 0 bases to trimming and J lost 5 bases, with 6 bases between them. The CDR3 DNA reads as TGTGCCAGCAGCTTAGCGTGGAGAGATACGCAGTATTTT. Translation: CASSLAWRDTQYF.

The rearrangement links TRBV10-3 to TRBJ1-1; tentative D call: TRBD1 (5 bases). CDR1 is ENHRY and CDR2 is SYGVKD in the germline V gene. V dropped 6 bases and J dropped 1 base, with 9 bases sitting between them. The CDR3 has 13 residues. CDR3 amino acids: CAIRQTENTEAFF. The DNA for the CDR3 is TGTGCCATCAGGCAGACAGAGAACACTGAAGCTTTCTTT.

This clone came up once. The V gene is TRBV9, the J gene TRBJ2-7; TRBD1 might be the D (7 bases). Germline CDR1 reads SGDLS; CDR2 reads YYNGEE. Trimming shortened V by 0 bases and J by 2 bases, and 33 bases separated the two germline ends. The length of the CDR3 is 22 residues. CDR3 sequence (DNA): TGTGCCAGCAGCGTAGGTTTAGGGGACAGCAAGGGAACGGGGGCCACCCCCTACGAGCAGTACTTC. This gives the protein CASSVGLGDSKGTGATPYEQYF.

V is TRBV9 and J is TRBJ2-5; D might be TRBD1 (6 bases). Trimming removed 3 bases at V and 1 base at J, with 10 bases between. The CDR3 contains 14 residues. Per germline, CDR1 SGDLS and CDR2 YYNGEE. CDR3 amino acids: CASSAQGIQETQYF. CDR3 sequence (DNA): TGTGCCAGCAGCGCACAGGGAATCCAAGAGACCCAGTACTTC.

The chain uses TRBV6-1 and TRBJ2-7; 7 bases are shared with TRBD1. The V gene end was trimmed by 3 bases and the J gene end by 1 base; junction bases not matched to a gene: 3. CDR1 is MNHNS and CDR2 is SASEGT in the germline V gene. The CDR3 sequence is 14 residues long. The chain's CDR3 is CASSETGLSYEQYF. The CDR3 nucleotides are TGTGCCAGCAGTGAGACAGGGTTATCCTACGAGCAGTACTTC.

The chain combines TRBV7-2 with TRBJ2-1; 9 bases map to TRBD1. CDR1 is SGHTA and CDR2 is FQGNSA in the germline V gene. Unmatched junction bases numbered 10, after V lost 5 bases and J lost 8 bases. The CDR3 extends over 15 amino acids. CDR3 nucleotide sequence: TGTGCCAGCAGCAAAGACAGGGGGGTGACCGATGAGCAGTTCTTC. Its translation: CASSKDRGVTDEQFF.

This chain links TRBV19 with TRBJ2-1, with TRBD2 identical over 10 bases. CDR3 size: 15 residues. J lost 4 bases, V lost 4 bases, and 4 bases had no gene match. Germline lookup yields CDR1 LNHDA and CDR2 SQIVND (reference sequence). Here the CDR3 DNA reads TGTGCCAGTAGTACCGGACTAGCGGTTTACAATGAGCAGTTCTTC. This codes for CASSTGLAVYNEQFF.

This chain uses TRBV7-3 with TRBJ2-7; D is possibly TRBD2 (5 bases). The CDR3 length is 13 residues. Germline CDR1 and CDR2: SGHTA and FQGTGA. The V end was cut by 4 bases, the J end by 3 bases, with 10 bases between. CDR3 region: CASSSGIGYEQYF. CDR3 coding DNA: TGTGCCAGCAGCTCCGGGATCGGCTACGAGCAGTACTTC.

This chain links TRBV6-5 with TRBJ2-3; D is uncertain. The germline V and J ends were trimmed by 0 bases and 6 bases, with 7 bases remaining between them. The CDR3 sequence is 13 residues long. In germline, CDR1 is MNHEY, CDR2 SVGAGI. The CDR3 bases are TGTGCCAGCAGTTACTCACGAGAGGATACGCAGTATTTT. This gives the protein CASSYSREDTQYF.

The V gene is TRBV11-2, the J gene TRBJ2-1, with 12 bases that match TRBD2. Per the germline V gene, CDR1 is SGHAT and CDR2 is FQNNGV. Trimming cost V 4 bases and J 4 bases; bases outside gene matches: 2. The CDR3 length is 15 residues. The CDR3 spells CASSSGLAGYNEQFF. The DNA of the CDR3 is TGTGCCAGCAGCTCGGGACTAGCGGGTTACAATGAGCAGTTCTTC.

The rearrangement joins TRBV5-1 to TRBJ1-1, with TRBD1 matching over 7 bases. Germline V gives CDR1 SGHRS, CDR2 YFSETQ. V lost 2 bases to trimming and J lost 0 bases; unmatched junction nucleotides: 4. The CDR3 has 15 residues. CDR3 sequence (DNA): TGCGCCAGCAGCTTACGACAGGGTTTGAACACTGAAGCTTTCTTT. Protein product: CASSLRQGLNTEAFF.

The chain's CDR3 is CASSLGARGRETQYF. The DNA of the CDR3 is TGTGCCAGCAGCTTAGGTGCCAGGGGGCGAGAGACCCAGTACTTC. This chain uses TRBV7-9 with TRBJ2-5; the match to TRBD1 covers 8 bases. V lost 1 base to trimming and J lost 4 bases; unmatched junction nucleotides: 5. This CDR3 comprises 15 residues. Germline CDR1 is SEHNR and CDR2 is FQNEAQ (reference sequence).

The chain couples TRBV5-8 to TRBJ2-2; tentatively, D is TRBD1 (6 bases). The CDR3 totals 13 residues. Germline V gene sequence: CDR1 SGHTS, CDR2 YDEGEE. V lost 7 bases, J lost 3 bases, and 10 bases lay in between. This chain's CDR3 is CASHGQYTGELFF. The CDR3 nucleotides read TGTGCCAGCCATGGACAGTACACCGGGGAGCTGTTTTTT.

This sequence joins TRBV29-1 and TRBJ1-1, with 8 bases that match TRBD1. Per germline, CDR1 SQVTM and CDR2 ANQGSEA. With V trimmed by 6 bases and J by 1 base, 1 base remained unmatched. The CDR3 totals 12 residues. The DNA for the CDR3 is TGCAGCGTCGGGACAGGGAACACTGAAGCTTTCTTT. Translated: CSVGTGNTEAFF.

CDR3 residues: CASSNRDREQYF. Here the CDR3 DNA reads TGTGCCAGTAGTAACAGGGATCGCGAGCAGTACTTC. J is TRBJ2-7 and V is TRBV19; D possibly corresponds to TRBD1 (6 bases). V gave up 4 bases and J gave up 6 bases, with 10 bases separating them. The CDR3 has 12 residues. The germline V gene has CDR1 LNHDA and CDR2 SQIVND (reference sequence).

This clone was counted a single time. The rearrangement joins TRBV30 to TRBJ2-7; 7 nucleotides agree with TRBD2. CDR1 and CDR2 from the germline V gene are GTSNPN and SVGIG (reference sequence). V lost 2 bases to trimming and J lost 5 bases; unmatched junction nucleotides: 9. This CDR3 is built from 14 residues. This chain's CDR3 is CAWSPGEGHNEQYF. The CDR3 nucleotides are TGTGCCTGGAGTCCGGGGGAGGGCCACAACGAGCAGTACTTC.

The CDR3 DNA sequence: TGTGCCAGCAGCCTAGACAGGGAACAGACCCAGTACTTC. Residues: CASSLDREQTQYF. This chain uses TRBV2 with TRBJ2-5; 7 bases fit TRBD1. CDR1 and CDR2 (germline): SNHLY, FYNNEI. V shed 6 bases, J shed 6 bases, and the junction held 7 bases outside the gene matches. The CDR3 loop spans 13 amino acids.